These 21 T cell receptor beta chains were sequenced from one sample in a study of OX40 agonist ivuxolimab in advanced cancers. The method was immunoSEQ multiplex PCR; TCRdb's version includes in-frame clones alone and lacks a portion of them. This sample yields about 77,000 clones, of which around 86% are seen a single time; 6.2% belongs to the top ten. The sample was CD4+ or CD8+ T cells sorted from blood, taken in a trial of the OX40 agonist ivuxolimab. Every receptor here comes from an adult with an advanced solid tumor such as melanoma, head and neck, liver or kidney cancer.

V is TRBV7-6 and J is TRBJ2-7, with 11 bases identical to TRBD2. J was trimmed by 3 bases and V by 0 bases; bases with no gene match: 7. Germline V CDR1 and CDR2: SGHVS, FNYEAQ. The CDR3 loop spans 17 amino acids. The CDR3 loop is CASSLALGTSGYYEQYF. The CDR3, as DNA: TGTGCCAGCAGCTTAGCCCTTGGGACTAGCGGTTACTACGAGCAGTACTTC.

The rearrangement joins TRBV7-6 to TRBJ2-2, with 11 bases lining up with TRBD2. Germline CDR1 SGHVS, CDR2 FNYEAQ. The V and J ends lost 9 bases and 5 bases, in that order; junction bases with no gene match: 2. The CDR3 sequence is 13 residues long. In nucleotides, the CDR3 is TGTGCCAGTAGCGGGAGGGAAACCGGGGAGCTGTTTTTT. This sequence encodes CASSGRETGELFF.

V gene TRBV6-1 combines with J gene TRBJ2-2, with a weak D call TRBD1 (5 bases). The ends were cut back, 5 bases at V and 8 bases at J, with 9 bases in the middle. This CDR3 comprises 12 residues. The germline V gene encodes CDR1 MNHNS and CDR2 SASEGT. Here the CDR3 reads CASSLRTGELFF. DNA for the CDR3: TGTGCCAGCAGTCTCCGGACAGGGGAGCTGTTTTTT.

This clone occurred once. The V call is TRBV30, the J call TRBJ1-2, with D unresolved. CDR3 size: 13 residues. Germline values: CDR1 GTSNPN, CDR2 SVGIG (reference sequence). The V and J ends lost 1 base and 3 bases respectively, with 9 bases between them. CDR3 sequence reads: CAWSEGNHYGYTF. The CDR3 nucleotides read TGTGCCTGGAGTGAAGGGAACCACTATGGCTACACCTTC. The full variable domain, in which reference TRBV30 and TRBJ1-2 provide the parts outside the CDR3, is SQTIHQWPATLVQPVGSPLSLECTVEGTSNPNLYWYRQAAGRGLQLLFYSVGIGQISSEVPQNLSASRPQDRQFILSSKKLLLSDSGFYLCAWSEGNHYGYTFGSGTRLTVV.

This clone was seen a few times. The V gene is TRBV9, the J gene TRBJ2-7; D might be TRBD2 (6 bases). Trimming removed 3 bases from V and 0 bases from J, with 13 bases in between. The CDR3 spans 15 residues. Germline CDR1 and CDR2: SGDLS and YYNGEE. CDR3 amino acids: CASSGGLSSSYEQYF. The DNA of the CDR3 is TGTGCCAGCAGCGGGGGACTGTCGAGCTCCTACGAGCAGTACTTC.

The rearrangement joins TRBV6-6 to TRBJ1-6; D gene unclear. V lost 6 bases and J lost 5, with 8 bases in between. The CDR3 has 13 amino acids. Germline-derived CDR1 and CDR2 are MNHNY and SVGAGI (reference sequence). CDR3 in DNA: TGTGCCAGCAGGGACGGAGATAATTCACCCCTCCACTTT. Its translation: CASRDGDNSPLHF.

V gene TRBV19 combines with J gene TRBJ1-1, with no clear D. CDR1 and CDR2 (germline): LNHDA, SQIVND (reference sequence). This CDR3 region has 15 residues. V gave up 0 bases and J gave up 0 bases, with 8 bases separating them. Here the CDR3 DNA reads TGTGCCAGTAGTATAGATTACAGACTGAACACTGAAGCTTTCTTT. It translates to CASSIDYRLNTEAFF.

This clone appeared a single time. The chain uses TRBV28 and TRBJ1-1; D remains ambiguous. This CDR3 spans 14 amino acids. Looked up from germline, CDR1 is MDHEN and CDR2 is SYDVKM. The V end was cut by 6 bases, the J end by 3 bases, with 14 bases between. The CDR3 spells CASSRPGWDTEAFF. CDR3 sequence (DNA): TGTGCCAGCAGCCGTCCGGGGTGGGACACTGAAGCTTTCTTT.

V is TRBV7-3 and J is TRBJ2-1; 7 bases line up with TRBD2. Germline V gives CDR1 SGHTA, CDR2 FQGTGA. The length of the CDR3 is 13 residues. V shed 5 bases, J shed 13 bases, and the junction held 11 bases outside the gene matches. This chain's CDR3 is CASSPSWREYQFF. The CDR3 DNA follows: TGTGCCAGCAGCCCCTCATGGCGGGAGTATCAGTTCTTC.

CDR3 nucleotides: TGTGCCAGCAGTCAGACCTACGAGCAGTACTTC. This sequence encodes CASSQTYEQYF. The chain has TRBV6-5 and TRBJ2-7, with D unresolved. V lost 5 bases to trimming and J lost 2 bases, with 4 bases between them. The CDR3 is 11 residues long. CDR1 and CDR2 from the germline V gene are MNHEY and SVGAGI.

V usage is TRBV29-1 and J usage is TRBJ1-2, with D hard to call. There are 12 residues in the CDR3. Looked up from germline, CDR1 is SQVTM and CDR2 is ANQGSEA. V lost 4 bases, J lost 6 bases, and 12 bases lay in between. CDR3 nucleotide sequence: TGCAGCGTTGTGGCCGGGAGTGATGGCTACACCTTC. Translating gives CSVVAGSDGYTF.

This chain joins TRBV30 and TRBJ1-6; 7 bases are a match to TRBD1. CDR1 GTSNPN and CDR2 SVGIG come from the germline V gene (reference sequence). The CDR3 is made up of 12 amino acids. Trimming took 4 bases from V and 9 from J; bases not matched to a gene: 3. The CDR3 DNA follows: TGTGCCTGGACACAGGGGAGTTCACCCCTCCACTTT. Translating gives CAWTQGSSPLHF.

The rearrangement links TRBV6-1 to TRBJ2-7, with D perhaps TRBD2 (5 bases). The CDR3 totals 14 residues. The V end lost 4 bases, the J end lost 0 bases, and 10 bases lay between the germline ends. Germline V lookup: CDR1 MNHNS, CDR2 SASEGT. CDR3 bases: TGTGCCAGCAGTGTGGACGGAGGCTCCTACGAGCAGTACTTC. Its protein product is CASSVDGGSYEQYF.

This chain connects TRBV30 to TRBJ1-4; D not certain. Deletions cut 0 bases from V and 8 bases from J, with 16 bases between. Per the germline V gene, CDR1 is GTSNPN and CDR2 is SVGIG (reference sequence). This CDR3 comprises 15 residues. The CDR3 region has the DNA TGTGCCTGGAGTGTGTCCAGCGGACCTGGGGAAAAACTGTTTTTT. Its protein is CAWSVSSGPGEKLFF.

The CDR3 loop is CASTPMLGEKLFF. The CDR3, as DNA: TGTGCCAGCACCCCGATGCTGGGGGAAAAACTGTTTTTT. This chain uses TRBV27 with TRBJ1-4; D gene unclear. Germline V gene lookup returns CDR1 MNHEY and CDR2 SMNVEV (reference sequence). V dropped 7 bases and J dropped 8 bases, with 14 bases sitting between them. The CDR3 covers 13 residues.

The rearrangement joins TRBV4-3 to TRBJ1-1; TRBD1 is a possible D gene (5 bases). CDR3 length equals 13 residues. V lost 1 base, J lost 5 bases, and 8 bases lay in between. Germline CDR1 LGHNA, CDR2 YSLEER. The DNA of the CDR3 is TGCGCCAGCAGCCAAGGGGGCCGGACTGAAGCTTTCTTT. Translated, it gives CASSQGGRTEAFF.

The genes are TRBV14 and TRBJ2-3, with D uncertain. CDR1 and CDR2 from the germline V gene are SGHDN and FVKESK. The CDR3 extends over 11 amino acids. V dropped 4 bases and J dropped 5 bases, with 4 bases sitting between them. The CDR3 coding sequence is TGTGCCAGCAGCCGAGGAGATACGCAGTATTTT. Residues: CASSRGDTQYF. Full variable domain (missing parts from reference TRBV14 and TRBJ2-3): EAGVTQFPSHSVIEKGQTVTLRCDPISGHDNLYWYRRVMGKEIKFLLHFVKESKQDESGMPNNRFLAERTGGTYSTLKVQPAELEDSGVYFCASSRGDTQYFGPGTRLTVL.

The chain carries TRBV4-3 and TRBJ2-1; 8 bases are shared with TRBD2. Germline-derived CDR1 and CDR2 are LGHNA and YSLEER. This CDR3 comprises 16 residues. Losses at the gene ends were 0 bases for V and 7 bases for J; bases not matched to a gene: 8. CDR3 sequence reads: CASSQDKAGGPNEQFF. CDR3 nucleotides: TGCGCCAGCAGCCAAGATAAGGCGGGGGGCCCGAATGAGCAGTTCTTC.

V gene TRBV6-1 combines with J gene TRBJ1-5; D ambiguous. From germline, CDR1 is MNHNS and CDR2 SASEGT. The germline V and J ends were trimmed by 0 bases and 3 bases, with 6 bases remaining between them. CDR3 size: 14 residues. This CDR3 is CASSEAHSNQPQHF. Written as DNA, the CDR3 is TGTGCCAGCAGTGAAGCACACTCCAATCAGCCCCAGCATTTT.

The chain joins TRBV13 to TRBJ2-1, with 8 bases that match TRBD2. J gave up 0 bases and V 2 bases, and 6 bases lay outside the gene matches. There are 17 residues in the CDR3. CDR1 and CDR2 from the germline V gene are PRHDT and FYEKMQ (reference sequence). The CDR3: CASSLRLAGYSYNEQFF. Written as DNA, the CDR3 is TGTGCCAGCAGCTTACGGCTAGCGGGTTACTCCTACAATGAGCAGTTCTTC.

The chain links TRBV4-2 to TRBJ2-3, with 10 bases aligning to TRBD2. From germline, CDR1 is LGHNA and CDR2 YNFKEQ. After removal of 0 bases from V and 2 bases from J, the junction contained 5 bases not matched to a gene. CDR3 size: 17 residues. The DNA of the CDR3 is TGTGCCAGCAGCCAAGAGGCTAGCGGGGGCTACACAGATACGCAGTATTTT. This codes for CASSQEASGGYTDTQYF.